The entry that follows covers one T cell receptor beta chain sequence. The antigen remains unidentified. A far bigger clonotype differs at one base, so this is likely a read error. Library construction for TCR beta used iRepertoire HTBI primers and Arm-PCR of CDR3 regions. TCRdb fed the multiplex PCR reads into MiXCR, producing one record per CDR3 protein. The table shows 300,000 to 400,000 distinct CDR3 sequences, with over 15% occurring only once. The entry originates in a study of regulatory T cells in long-lasting Graves disease. Background on the study: Less than 3 months of antithyroid drugs had been taken by newly diagnosed Graves' patients.

The V end lost 4 bases, the J end lost 3 bases, and 6 bases lay between the germline ends. This CDR3 contains 13 residues. Study results and caveats: Accuracy may have been reduced by the small sample size. Persistent disease samples used TRBV28, TRBJ1-2 and TRBJ2-5 preferentially. Comparison showed that persistent patients shared more public clonotypes (around 3,000) than new patients (nearly 1,000).

Specified time point: newly diagnosed GD, antithyroid drugs for less than 3 months. PBMCs were the source of the RNA used for TCR sequencing. The TCR comes from a female donor with Graves disease. The chain joins TRBV12-3 or TRBV12-4 to TRBJ2-2; D might be TRBD1 (5 bases). The specimen comprised peripheral blood mononuclear cells (PBMCs), sampled at new diagnosis, from a patient treated with antithyroid drugs. This chain's CDR3 is CASSSGYTGELFF. CDR3 DNA sequence: TGTGCCAGCAGTTCAGGGTACACCGGGGAGCTGTTTTTT.